The rows below give T cell receptor beta chains drawn from one sample of a study of post-analysis software for immune sequencing data. From the PCR reads, TCRdb called clonotypes with MiXCR, one entry per CDR3 protein. The data contain about 160,000 distinct CDR3 sequences, about 36% of them singletons. Material: blood, obtained after autologous hematopoietic stem cell transplantation. All receptors derive from a girl between 5 and 17 years old with multiple sclerosis. Each CDR3 is given with its conserved first and last residue. D genes are given only for firm matches. Expanded clones get a size class; other rows say once, few or many, or leave the size out.

CDR3nt: TGCAGTGCTAGAGTTATTGACAATGAGCAGTTCTTC
CDR3aa: CSARVIDNEQFF
j_gene: TRBJ2-1
abundance: -
d_gene: -
v_gene: TRBV20-1

CDR3nt: TGTGCCAGCAGCAAAGGTAGCGGGAGTCCGGAGACCCAGTACTTC
CDR3aa: CASSKGSGSPETQYF
j_gene: TRBJ2-5
abundance: -
d_gene: -
v_gene: TRBV21-1

CDR3nt: TGCAGCGTTGATACCAATAGCGGGATTGAGCAGTTCTTC
CDR3aa: CSVDTNSGIEQFF
j_gene: TRBJ2-1
abundance: few
d_gene: TRBD2
v_gene: TRBV29-1

CDR3nt: TGTGCCAGCAAAAGTTCGGAAAACAGGGGGAACACTGAAGCTTTCTTT
CDR3aa: CASKSSENRGNTEAFF
j_gene: TRBJ1-1
abundance: -
d_gene: TRBD1
v_gene: TRBV6-2/TRBV6-3

CDR3nt: TGTGCCAGCAGCCGAGGAGGGGCCACCCGGGACTATGGCTACACCTTC
CDR3aa: CASSRGGATRDYGYTF
j_gene: TRBJ1-2
abundance: few
d_gene: -
v_gene: TRBV7-9

CDR3nt: TGCAGTGCCAGTAGCGGGAGGATCTCCTACGAGCAGTACTTC
CDR3aa: CSASSGRISYEQYF
j_gene: TRBJ2-7
abundance: many
d_gene: TRBD2
v_gene: TRBV20-1

CDR3nt: TGCAGCGTCCTCCTGAGGGCTCGGAGCACCGGGGAGCTGTTTTTT
CDR3aa: CSVLLRARSTGELFF
j_gene: TRBJ2-2
abundance: -
d_gene: -
v_gene: TRBV29-1

CDR3nt: TGCAGTGCACCGGGACTAGCGGGAGGCTACGAGCAGTACTTC
CDR3aa: CSAPGLAGGYEQYF
j_gene: TRBJ2-7
abundance: many
d_gene: TRBD2
v_gene: TRBV20-1

CDR3nt: TGTGCCAGCAGCTTAGAGACTAGCCTAAACTACGAGCAGTACTTC
CDR3aa: CASSLETSLNYEQYF
j_gene: TRBJ2-7
abundance: -
d_gene: TRBD2
v_gene: TRBV11-3

CDR3nt: TGCAGTGCTCCCCGCACGGGGGCGAGCTCCTACAATGAGCAGTTCTTC
CDR3aa: CSAPRTGASSYNEQFF
j_gene: TRBJ2-1
abundance: -
d_gene: -
v_gene: TRBV20-1

CDR3nt: TGTGCCAGTACAGCGACTCGTACTAGCACAGATACGCAGTATTTT
CDR3aa: CASTATRTSTDTQYF
j_gene: TRBJ2-3
abundance: few
d_gene: -
v_gene: TRBV11-2

CDR3nt: TGCAGCGTTGAGGACGACTACGAGCAGTACTTC
CDR3aa: CSVEDDYEQYF
j_gene: TRBJ2-7
abundance: -
d_gene: -
v_gene: TRBV29-1

CDR3nt: TGTGCCAGCAGCCCCCCAAGCGGGGGGGCCTACAATGAGCAGTTCTTC
CDR3aa: CASSPPSGGAYNEQFF
j_gene: TRBJ2-1
abundance: few
d_gene: TRBD2
v_gene: TRBV27

CDR3nt: TGTGCCAGCAGCTTGGGACAGGGTATTTCTGAAGCTTTCTTT
CDR3aa: CASSLGQGISEAFF
j_gene: TRBJ1-1
abundance: few
d_gene: TRBD1
v_gene: TRBV5-4

CDR3nt: TGTGCCAGCAGTTTGGGCAGGACGACCCAAAACATTCAGTACTTC
CDR3aa: CASSLGRTTQNIQYF
j_gene: TRBJ2-4
abundance: once
d_gene: -
v_gene: TRBV28

CDR3nt: TGCAGTGCTCCCCCCATGGGGGAGCAGATGAACACTGAAGCTTTCTTT
CDR3aa: CSAPPMGEQMNTEAFF
j_gene: TRBJ1-1
abundance: -
d_gene: -
v_gene: TRBV20-1

CDR3nt: TGTGCCAGCAGTTACCCGACTACGGGGCAGTTCTTC
CDR3aa: CASSYPTTGQFF
j_gene: TRBJ2-1
abundance: few
d_gene: -
v_gene: TRBV6-5

CDR3nt: TGTGCCAGCAGCTCTGGACTAGCGGGAGTCACAGATACGCAGTATTTT
CDR3aa: CASSSGLAGVTDTQYF
j_gene: TRBJ2-3
abundance: few
d_gene: TRBD2
v_gene: TRBV7-3

CDR3nt: TGTGCCAGCAGCCAATACGATTACAATGAGCAGTTCTTC
CDR3aa: CASSQYDYNEQFF
j_gene: TRBJ2-1
abundance: many
d_gene: -
v_gene: TRBV4-2

CDR3nt: TGTGCCAGCAGCCATCTCGGGGGACTAGCGGCTACAGATACGCAGTATTTT
CDR3aa: CASSHLGGLAATDTQYF
j_gene: TRBJ2-3
abundance: -
d_gene: TRBD2
v_gene: TRBV28

CDR3nt: TGTGCCACTGGAATAGATAGGGGGCAACACTACGAGCAGTACTTC
CDR3aa: CATGIDRGQHYEQYF
j_gene: TRBJ2-7
abundance: many
d_gene: TRBD1
v_gene: TRBV6-5

CDR3nt: TGTGCCAGCAGCTCTCCGGGACAGGGCATTTTGAGTTATGGCTACACCTTC
CDR3aa: CASSSPGQGILSYGYTF
j_gene: TRBJ1-2
abundance: -
d_gene: TRBD1
v_gene: TRBV3-1

CDR3nt: TGTGCCAGCAGCCCCACAGGGGAAGGAGACTATGGCTACACCTTC
CDR3aa: CASSPTGEGDYGYTF
j_gene: TRBJ1-2
abundance: once
d_gene: TRBD1
v_gene: TRBV28

CDR3nt: TGTGCCAGCAGTTTTGGGCAGGGGAGCTACGAGCAGTACTTC
CDR3aa: CASSFGQGSYEQYF
j_gene: TRBJ2-7
abundance: few
d_gene: -
v_gene: TRBV28

CDR3nt: TGCGCCAGCAGCTTGAGGGGGCACGGGGCAGATACGCAGTATTTT
CDR3aa: CASSLRGHGADTQYF
j_gene: TRBJ2-3
abundance: -
d_gene: TRBD1
v_gene: TRBV5-1

CDR3nt: TGTGCCAGCTCACCACTAGCGGACTACACCGGGGAGCTGTTTTTT
CDR3aa: CASSPLADYTGELFF
j_gene: TRBJ2-2
abundance: few
d_gene: -
v_gene: TRBV18

CDR3nt: TGTGCCAGCACTTGGCGGGGTTCCGGAGGGGAGCAGTACTTC
CDR3aa: CASTWRGSGGEQYF
j_gene: TRBJ2-7
abundance: -
d_gene: -
v_gene: TRBV28

CDR3nt: TGCGCCAGCAGCTTGGGACTAGCGGGGCCCCCCTACAATGAGCAGTTCTTC
CDR3aa: CASSLGLAGPPYNEQFF
j_gene: TRBJ2-1
abundance: -
d_gene: TRBD2
v_gene: TRBV5-1

CDR3nt: TGTGCCAGCAGCATAAGACTGTCACTTCGCTATGGCTACACCTTC
CDR3aa: CASSIRLSLRYGYTF
j_gene: TRBJ1-2
abundance: -
d_gene: -
v_gene: TRBV28

CDR3nt: TGCGCCAGCAGCTTGGGACAGGGCGAGGGCTACACCTTC
CDR3aa: CASSLGQGEGYTF
j_gene: TRBJ1-2
abundance: many
d_gene: TRBD1
v_gene: TRBV5-1

CDR3nt: TGTGCCAGCAGCCTGAGAGGGGGGAACACAGATACGCAGTATTTT
CDR3aa: CASSLRGGNTDTQYF
j_gene: TRBJ2-3
abundance: -
d_gene: -
v_gene: TRBV7-2

CDR3nt: TGTGCCAGCAACCCCGGACAGGCGACGCCTGAAGCTTTCTTT
CDR3aa: CASNPGQATPEAFF
j_gene: TRBJ1-1
abundance: -
d_gene: TRBD1
v_gene: TRBV6-5

CDR3nt: TGCGCCAGCGTAACCGGGACTGGCGGGACCCAAGAGACCCAGTACTTC
CDR3aa: CASVTGTGGTQETQYF
j_gene: TRBJ2-5
abundance: -
d_gene: -
v_gene: TRBV5-1

CDR3nt: TGTGCCAGCAGCCGGGACAGGCAACGCCAAGAGACCCAGTACTTC
CDR3aa: CASSRDRQRQETQYF
j_gene: TRBJ2-5
abundance: many
d_gene: TRBD1
v_gene: TRBV6-2/TRBV6-3

CDR3nt: TGTGCCAGCAGCGTAGACGGGGTGGCTCAAGAGACCCAGTACTTC
CDR3aa: CASSVDGVAQETQYF
j_gene: TRBJ2-5
abundance: many
d_gene: -
v_gene: TRBV9

CDR3nt: TGTGCCAGCAGTTGGAGCGGAGGGGGCTACAATGAGCAGTTCTTC
CDR3aa: CASSWSGGGYNEQFF
j_gene: TRBJ2-1
abundance: few
d_gene: -
v_gene: TRBV6-2/TRBV6-3

CDR3nt: TGTGCCAGCAGCACCAAGAGACCCAGGGAGGTGGCTGGCTACACCTTC
CDR3aa: CASSTKRPREVAGYTF
j_gene: TRBJ1-2
abundance: few
d_gene: -
v_gene: TRBV21-1

CDR3nt: TGTGCCAGCAGCCCCGGACAGGGGAGATATTCACCCCTCCACTTT
CDR3aa: CASSPGQGRYSPLHF
j_gene: TRBJ1-6
abundance: many
d_gene: TRBD1
v_gene: TRBV6-5

CDR3nt: TGCAGCGTTGAGGAGGGTAGGGGGGTGCATGGCTACACCTTC
CDR3aa: CSVEEGRGVHGYTF
j_gene: TRBJ1-2
abundance: -
d_gene: -
v_gene: TRBV29-1

CDR3nt: TGCAGCGTTGATCGGGGGACGAATGGCTACACCTTC
CDR3aa: CSVDRGTNGYTF
j_gene: TRBJ1-2
abundance: few
d_gene: -
v_gene: TRBV29-1

CDR3nt: TGCAGCGTTTATGTCCAAGAGACCCAGTACTTC
CDR3aa: CSVYVQETQYF
j_gene: TRBJ2-5
abundance: few
d_gene: -
v_gene: TRBV29-1

CDR3nt: TGCAGCGTTGGCGGACTAGCGGGCCAAGAGACCCAGTACTTC
CDR3aa: CSVGGLAGQETQYF
j_gene: TRBJ2-5
abundance: -
d_gene: TRBD2
v_gene: TRBV29-1

CDR3nt: TGCGCCCGCAGCTTGGGTGGCGGGAGTGGACAGACCCAGTACTTC
CDR3aa: CARSLGGGSGQTQYF
j_gene: TRBJ2-5
abundance: -
d_gene: TRBD2
v_gene: TRBV5-1

CDR3nt: TGTGCCAGCAGCCCTCGACAGGGGGGGAATCAGCCCCAGCATTTT
CDR3aa: CASSPRQGGNQPQHF
j_gene: TRBJ1-5
abundance: few
d_gene: TRBD1
v_gene: TRBV3-1

CDR3nt: TGTGCCAGCAGCCAAACATGGTGGCCGGGGCAGTTCAACAATGAGCAGTTCTTC
CDR3aa: CASSQTWWPGQFNNEQFF
j_gene: TRBJ2-1
abundance: -
d_gene: -
v_gene: TRBV13

CDR3nt: TGTGCCAGCAGCAAAGCACAGGGGCTCAGCGAGCAGTACTTC
CDR3aa: CASSKAQGLSEQYF
j_gene: TRBJ2-7
abundance: once
d_gene: -
v_gene: TRBV21-1

CDR3nt: TGCGCCAGCAGCCAAGCGGACAGGGTTAACTATGGCTACACCTTC
CDR3aa: CASSQADRVNYGYTF
j_gene: TRBJ1-2
abundance: -
d_gene: TRBD1
v_gene: TRBV4-1

CDR3nt: TGCAGTGCTGTCCCGGGACAGGGGGCGGACAATCAGCCCCAGCATTTT
CDR3aa: CSAVPGQGADNQPQHF
j_gene: TRBJ1-5
abundance: few
d_gene: TRBD1
v_gene: TRBV20-1

CDR3nt: TGTGCCAGCAGCTTGGTGGGGACAGCCTATAGCGGCTCCTACAATGAGCAGTTCTTC
CDR3aa: CASSLVGTAYSGSYNEQFF
j_gene: TRBJ2-1
abundance: -
d_gene: -
v_gene: TRBV5-5

CDR3nt: TGTGCCAGCAGCTCATGGTCGAGCTCCTACAATGAGCAGTTCTTC
CDR3aa: CASSSWSSSYNEQFF
j_gene: TRBJ2-1
abundance: few
d_gene: -
v_gene: TRBV5-6

CDR3nt: TGTGCCAGCAGTTTATCCCTCACTGAAGCTTTCTTT
CDR3aa: CASSLSLTEAFF
j_gene: TRBJ1-1
abundance: -
d_gene: -
v_gene: TRBV12-3/TRBV12-4

CDR3nt: TGCAGTGCTAGAGATCGAAGGTCTGTGTTTACCTACGAGCAGTACTTC
CDR3aa: CSARDRRSVFTYEQYF
j_gene: TRBJ2-7
abundance: few
d_gene: -
v_gene: TRBV20-1

CDR3nt: TGTGCCAGCAGCGATTTTGATAATGGGCAGTTCTTC
CDR3aa: CASSDFDNGQFF
j_gene: TRBJ2-1
abundance: -
d_gene: -
v_gene: TRBV9

CDR3nt: TGTGCCAGCAGTTCCGGGACTAGCGGGGCCTACAATGGGCAGTTCTTC
CDR3aa: CASSSGTSGAYNGQFF
j_gene: TRBJ2-1
abundance: -
d_gene: TRBD2
v_gene: TRBV12-3/TRBV12-4

CDR3nt: TGCAGTGCTAGGGGCCGGACAGGGCATCGATGGCCCCAGCATTTT
CDR3aa: CSARGRTGHRWPQHF
j_gene: TRBJ1-5
abundance: -
d_gene: TRBD1
v_gene: TRBV20-1

CDR3nt: TGTGCCAGCAGTTTAGACCGGCTTAGCACAGATGCGCAGTATTTT
CDR3aa: CASSLDRLSTDAQYF
j_gene: TRBJ2-3
abundance: -
d_gene: -
v_gene: TRBV12-3/TRBV12-4

CDR3nt: TGTGCCAGTAGTATACGTCCCTGGGGGAATGAGCAGTTCTTC
CDR3aa: CASSIRPWGNEQFF
j_gene: TRBJ2-1
abundance: -
d_gene: -
v_gene: TRBV19

CDR3nt: TGCAGTGCTACCCGGACAGGGACCCACACAGATACGCAGTATTTT
CDR3aa: CSATRTGTHTDTQYF
j_gene: TRBJ2-3
abundance: few
d_gene: TRBD1
v_gene: TRBV20-1